The rows below give T cell receptor beta chains drawn from one sample of a study of technical replicates of blood from several donors. This table comes from immunoSEQ multiplex PCR, and its TCRdb copy is limited to in-frame clones, with some not included. This sample has about 75,000 clones, with approximately 97% found just once. The sample comprised T cells isolated from PBMCs. The source of these receptors is a human donor in good health. CDR3s include the opening cysteine and the closing phenylalanine or tryptophan. The D gene is left open where the match is weak. For some rows the clone size is stated as once, few or many, or as a class when expanded; others skip it.

abundance: once; d_gene: .; j_gene: TRBJ2-2; v_gene: TRBV9; CDR3aa: CASSVDPGTGELFF; CDR3nt: TGTGCCAGCAGCGTAGATCCGGGGACCGGGGAGCTGTTTTTT
abundance: .; d_gene: .; j_gene: TRBJ1-5; v_gene: TRBV2; CDR3aa: CASTGNSNQPQHF; CDR3nt: TGTGCCAGCACGGGGAATAGCAATCAGCCCCAGCATTTT
abundance: .; d_gene: TRBD1; j_gene: TRBJ1-2; v_gene: TRBV5-1; CDR3aa: CASSPEQGLGYGYTF; CDR3nt: TGCGCCAGCAGCCCAGAACAGGGGCTCGGCTATGGCTACACCTTC
abundance: .; d_gene: .; j_gene: TRBJ1-1; v_gene: TRBV5-8; CDR3aa: CASSLEFIRWRGTEAFF; CDR3nt: TGTGCCAGCAGCTTAGAATTCATACGTTGGCGGGGCACTGAAGCTTTCTTT
abundance: .; d_gene: .; j_gene: TRBJ2-5; v_gene: TRBV29-1; CDR3aa: CSVVRRIQETQYF; CDR3nt: TGCAGCGTTGTTCGGCGGATACAAGAGACCCAGTACTTC
abundance: .; d_gene: .; j_gene: TRBJ1-2; v_gene: TRBV19; CDR3aa: CASSPSLYGYTF; CDR3nt: TGTGCCAGTAGTCCATCATTGTATGGCTACACCTTC
abundance: once; d_gene: TRBD1; j_gene: TRBJ1-2; v_gene: TRBV27; CDR3aa: CASGSRDRGKGSYGYTF; CDR3nt: TGTGCCAGCGGGAGCCGGGACAGGGGGAAGGGCAGCTATGGCTACACCTTC
abundance: .; d_gene: .; j_gene: TRBJ2-3; v_gene: TRBV19; CDR3aa: CASSIVAGRGTDTQYF; CDR3nt: TGTGCCAGTAGTATTGTGGCAGGACGGGGTACAGATACGCAGTATTTT
abundance: .; d_gene: .; j_gene: TRBJ1-3; v_gene: TRBV4-1; CDR3aa: CASSRIQAPGKSGNTIYF; CDR3nt: TGCGCCAGCAGCCGAATACAAGCCCCAGGGAAATCTGGAAACACCATATATTTT
abundance: once; d_gene: .; j_gene: TRBJ2-2; v_gene: TRBV7-2; CDR3aa: CASSLIITGELFF; CDR3nt: TGTGCCAGCAGCTTAATCATCACCGGGGAGCTGTTTTTT
abundance: .; d_gene: TRBD2; j_gene: TRBJ2-2; v_gene: TRBV5-1; CDR3aa: CASSLTRTSGGGGELFF; CDR3nt: TGCGCCAGCAGCTTGACAAGGACTAGCGGGGGTGGCGGGGAGCTGTTTTTT
abundance: .; d_gene: TRBD2; j_gene: TRBJ2-1; v_gene: TRBV7-2; CDR3aa: CASSRTGLAAYNEQFF; CDR3nt: TGTGCCAGCAGCAGGACAGGACTAGCGGCCTACAATGAGCAGTTCTTC
abundance: .; d_gene: .; j_gene: TRBJ2-7; v_gene: TRBV5-4; CDR3aa: CAIRRASYEQYF; CDR3nt: TGTGCCATTCGGCGGGCATCCTACGAGCAGTACTTC
abundance: .; d_gene: TRBD1; j_gene: TRBJ1-6; v_gene: TRBV7-2; CDR3aa: CASSFLGQANSPLHF; CDR3nt: TGTGCCAGCAGCTTTCTCGGACAGGCTAATTCACCCCTCCACTTT
abundance: .; d_gene: .; j_gene: TRBJ1-1; v_gene: TRBV7-9; CDR3aa: CASSLEGEAFF; CDR3nt: TGTGCCAGCAGCTTAGAGGGGGAAGCTTTCTTT
abundance: .; d_gene: .; j_gene: TRBJ2-7; v_gene: TRBV13; CDR3aa: CASSPSSYEQYF; CDR3nt: TGTGCCAGCAGCCCCAGCTCCTACGAGCAGTACTTC
abundance: .; d_gene: .; j_gene: TRBJ2-2; v_gene: TRBV11-3; CDR3aa: CASSPPGSNTGELFF; CDR3nt: TGTGCCAGCAGCCCGCCGGGATCGAACACCGGGGAGCTGTTTTTT
abundance: .; d_gene: .; j_gene: TRBJ2-5; v_gene: TRBV4-1; CDR3aa: CASSQGGETQYF; CDR3nt: TGCGCCAGCAGCCAAGGAGGAGAGACCCAGTACTTC
abundance: .; d_gene: .; j_gene: TRBJ2-3; v_gene: TRBV4-1; CDR3aa: CASSPPTLYTQYF; CDR3nt: TGCGCCAGCAGCCCGCCGACACTTTATACGCAGTATTTT
abundance: .; d_gene: .; j_gene: TRBJ1-1; v_gene: TRBV2; CDR3aa: CASSGARGGDTEAFF; CDR3nt: TGTGCCAGCAGTGGGGCGCGAGGGGGGGACACTGAAGCTTTCTTT
abundance: .; d_gene: .; j_gene: TRBJ2-3; v_gene: TRBV6-4; CDR3aa: CASRGVSTDTQYF; CDR3nt: TGTGCCAGCAGGGGAGTCAGCACAGATACGCAGTATTTT
abundance: .; d_gene: TRBD1; j_gene: TRBJ2-7; v_gene: TRBV27; CDR3aa: CASRARTGGSYEQYF; CDR3nt: TGTGCCAGCAGGGCTCGGACAGGGGGCTCCTACGAGCAGTACTTC
abundance: .; d_gene: TRBD1; j_gene: TRBJ2-2; v_gene: TRBV28; CDR3aa: CASSEGTVKPELFF; CDR3nt: TGTGCCAGCAGTGAAGGGACAGTTAAACCGGAACTGTTTTTT
abundance: .; d_gene: .; j_gene: TRBJ1-1; v_gene: TRBV5-1; CDR3aa: CASSLDRVETEAFF; CDR3nt: TGCGCCAGCAGCTTGGACAGGGTAGAGACTGAAGCTTTCTTT
abundance: .; d_gene: .; j_gene: TRBJ1-4; v_gene: TRBV29-1; CDR3aa: CSVLGDSNEKLFF; CDR3nt: TGCAGCGTCCTGGGGGACTCTAATGAAAAACTGTTTTTT
abundance: .; d_gene: TRBD2; j_gene: TRBJ2-5; v_gene: TRBV7-7; CDR3aa: CASSLGGLAGIGGETQYF; CDR3nt: TGTGCTAGCAGCTTAGGTGGACTAGCGGGGATAGGGGGAGAGACCCAGTACTTC
abundance: once; d_gene: TRBD1; j_gene: TRBJ1-2; v_gene: TRBV18; CDR3aa: CASSPTGVGYTF; CDR3nt: TGTGCCAGCTCACCCACAGGGGTGGGTTACACCTTC
abundance: .; d_gene: .; j_gene: TRBJ2-7; v_gene: TRBV4-1; CDR3aa: CASSQDIQGRYEQYF; CDR3nt: TGCGCCAGCAGCCAAGATATACAGGGACGCTACGAGCAGTACTTC
abundance: .; d_gene: .; j_gene: TRBJ2-5; v_gene: TRBV6-5; CDR3aa: CASRPRGETQYF; CDR3nt: TGTGCCAGCAGACCCAGGGGAGAGACCCAGTACTTC
abundance: .; d_gene: TRBD1; j_gene: TRBJ1-5; v_gene: TRBV11-2; CDR3aa: CASSLWGQNSNQPQHF; CDR3nt: TGTGCCAGCAGCTTATGGGGACAGAATAGCAATCAGCCCCAGCATTTT